A selection of T cell receptor beta chains follows, all from one sample in a study of blood T cell repertoires in COVID-19. The repertoire was sequenced with immunoSEQ multiplex PCR; TCRdb's copy has only in-frame clones and lacks some. The sample yields about 74,000 clones, approximately 84% seen once. Specimen: peripheral blood. These receptors were obtained from a human donor in a cohort sampled during active COVID-19. Both conserved end residues are part of each CDR3. The order of the fields is J gene, V gene, D gene, clone size, CDR3 DNA, CDR3 protein. A D gene is named only where the DNA matches it firmly. Not every row has a clone size; where given, it reads once, few, many or a size class.

j_gene: TRBJ2-1; v_gene: TRBV7-8; d_gene: -; abundance: -; CDR3nt: TGTGCCAGCAGCTTAGCAGGGAGGAATGAGCAGTTCTTC; CDR3aa: CASSLAGRNEQFF
j_gene: TRBJ2-1; v_gene: TRBV5-3; d_gene: -; abundance: -; CDR3nt: TGTGCCAGAAGCTACAGGGTCGACGAGCAGTTCTTC; CDR3aa: CARSYRVDEQFF
j_gene: TRBJ1-2; v_gene: TRBV5-5; d_gene: -; abundance: -; CDR3nt: TGTGCCAGCAGCTTGGGGCCGGGTCTTCAATATGGCTACACCTTC; CDR3aa: CASSLGPGLQYGYTF
j_gene: TRBJ1-6; v_gene: TRBV11-2; d_gene: TRBD1; abundance: -; CDR3nt: TGTGCCAGCAGCGTGGGACAGGGGAATTCACCCCTCCACTTT; CDR3aa: CASSVGQGNSPLHF
j_gene: TRBJ1-2; v_gene: TRBV5-6; d_gene: TRBD1; abundance: -; CDR3nt: TGTGCCAGCAGCTCAAGACGGGGGCAGGGGGACACCTTC; CDR3aa: CASSSRRGQGDTF
j_gene: TRBJ2-3; v_gene: TRBV24-1; d_gene: TRBD1; abundance: -; CDR3nt: TGTGCCACCAGTGCCCCCCCGGGACAGGGCCTCACAGATACGCAGTATTTT; CDR3aa: CATSAPPGQGLTDTQYF
j_gene: TRBJ2-5; v_gene: TRBV6-5; d_gene: -; abundance: -; CDR3nt: TGTGCCAGCACACCCGGGTCTAGGCGAGAGACCCAGTACTTC; CDR3aa: CASTPGSRRETQYF
j_gene: TRBJ1-2; v_gene: TRBV5-1; d_gene: -; abundance: -; CDR3nt: TGCGCCAGCGGTCTAAACCACTATGGCTACACCTTC; CDR3aa: CASGLNHYGYTF
j_gene: TRBJ2-2; v_gene: TRBV6-4; d_gene: TRBD1; abundance: -; CDR3nt: TGTGCCAGCAGGGGGGACAGGGAGAACACCGGGGAGCTGTTTTTT; CDR3aa: CASRGDRENTGELFF
j_gene: TRBJ2-1; v_gene: TRBV25-1; d_gene: -; abundance: -; CDR3nt: TGTGCCAGCGCGGTGGCAGCGGGCGGGGTAATGCTCTTC; CDR3aa: CASAVAAGGVMLF
j_gene: TRBJ2-1; v_gene: TRBV7-9; d_gene: TRBD1; abundance: -; CDR3nt: TGTGCCAGCAGTTCACCGGGACAGATTTACAATGAGCAGTTCTTC; CDR3aa: CASSSPGQIYNEQFF
j_gene: TRBJ2-1; v_gene: TRBV18; d_gene: -; abundance: -; CDR3nt: TGTGCCAGCTCGCCTTTCCAGGCCCAATCCTACAATGAGCAGTTCTTC; CDR3aa: CASSPFQAQSYNEQFF
j_gene: TRBJ2-7; v_gene: TRBV2; d_gene: -; abundance: -; CDR3nt: TGTGCCAGCAGTCTTGGGGGGACGGCCTACGAGCAGTACTTC; CDR3aa: CASSLGGTAYEQYF
j_gene: TRBJ1-6; v_gene: TRBV7-6; d_gene: TRBD1; abundance: few; CDR3nt: TGTGCCAGCAGCTTGGAGACAGGGGTAAGGTCACCCCTCCACTTT; CDR3aa: CASSLETGVRSPLHF
j_gene: TRBJ2-1; v_gene: TRBV6-5; d_gene: -; abundance: -; CDR3nt: TGTGCCAGCAGTTACTCATCAGACTCCACCGGCAATGAGCAGTTCTTC; CDR3aa: CASSYSSDSTGNEQFF
j_gene: TRBJ1-2; v_gene: TRBV6-5; d_gene: TRBD1; abundance: -; CDR3nt: TGTGCCAGCCGTCACAGGGACAGGGTGGCATATGGCTACACCTTC; CDR3aa: CASRHRDRVAYGYTF
j_gene: TRBJ1-2; v_gene: TRBV5-1; d_gene: TRBD1; abundance: -; CDR3nt: TGCGCCAGCATCCCGGGGGCAGGGGGCGACTATGGCTACACCTTC; CDR3aa: CASIPGAGGDYGYTF
j_gene: TRBJ1-3; v_gene: TRBV4-1; d_gene: -; abundance: few; CDR3nt: TGCGCCAGCAGCCAAGTGCAGGGAAACACCATATATTTT; CDR3aa: CASSQVQGNTIYF
j_gene: TRBJ1-6; v_gene: TRBV27; d_gene: -; abundance: -; CDR3nt: TGTGCCAGCAGTTTATCGTTGACAGCGAACAGGTCACCCCTCCACTTT; CDR3aa: CASSLSLTANRSPLHF
j_gene: TRBJ1-1; v_gene: TRBV5-8; d_gene: -; abundance: -; CDR3nt: TGTGCCAGCAGCTTGCAGGGGAGTGGGACTGAAGCTTTCTTT; CDR3aa: CASSLQGSGTEAFF
j_gene: TRBJ2-3; v_gene: TRBV11-2; d_gene: TRBD2; abundance: -; CDR3nt: TGTGCCAGCAGCTTACGGGGGGGTGACCCCACAGATACGCAGTATTTT; CDR3aa: CASSLRGGDPTDTQYF
j_gene: TRBJ2-7; v_gene: TRBV20-1; d_gene: -; abundance: -; CDR3nt: TGCAGTGCTAGTCTCGGGTCACGCTCCTACGAGCAGTACTTC; CDR3aa: CSASLGSRSYEQYF